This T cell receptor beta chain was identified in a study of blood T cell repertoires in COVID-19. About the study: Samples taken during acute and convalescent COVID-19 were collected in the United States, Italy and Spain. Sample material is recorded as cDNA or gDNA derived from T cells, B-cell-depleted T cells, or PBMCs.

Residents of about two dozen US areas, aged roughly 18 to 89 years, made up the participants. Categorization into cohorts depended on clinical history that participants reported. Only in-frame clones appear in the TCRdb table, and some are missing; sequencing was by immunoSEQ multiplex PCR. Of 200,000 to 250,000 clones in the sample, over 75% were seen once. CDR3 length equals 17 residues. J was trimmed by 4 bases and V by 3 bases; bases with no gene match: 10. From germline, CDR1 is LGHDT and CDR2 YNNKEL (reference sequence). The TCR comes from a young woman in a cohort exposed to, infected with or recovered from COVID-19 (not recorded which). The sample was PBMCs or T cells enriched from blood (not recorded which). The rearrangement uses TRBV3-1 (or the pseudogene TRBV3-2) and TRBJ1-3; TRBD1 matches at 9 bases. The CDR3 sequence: CASSQRTGAVSGNTIYF. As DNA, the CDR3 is TGTGCCAGCAGCCAGAGGACAGGGGCTGTCTCGGGAAACACCATATATTTT.